The clone carrying this T cell receptor beta chain was seen once. This record belongs to a study of Ad26.COV2.S vaccination and SARS-CoV-2 variants. Overall study: This donor came from the COV1001 trial of Ad26.COV2.S. Once, or twice with 56 days between doses, Ad26.COV2.S was given intramuscularly.

Treatment noted: some 20 received Ad26.COV2.S at low or high dose, single or two shots; 5 received placebo; per-sample allocation not given. Sampling took place 63 days after the first vaccine or placebo injection. The method was immunoSEQ multiplex PCR; TCRdb's version includes in-frame clones alone and lacks a portion of them. Of about 480,000 clones in the sample, 70% to 90% were seen once. This CDR3 contains 14 residues. Trimming removed 4 bases from V and 2 bases from J; junction bases left unmatched: 5. Germline assignment: CDR1 SGDLS and CDR2 YYNGEE. The chain has TRBV9 and TRBJ2-7; TRBD1 aligns across 8 bases. The sequencing used peripheral blood, collected in a trial of Ad26.COV2.S vaccine versus placebo. The receptor's source is a person aged 18-65 years who received the Ad26.COV2.S COVID-19 vaccine or a placebo. The CDR3 DNA is TGTGCCAGCAGCCCAGGACAGGGCACCTACGAGCAGTACTTC. It is translated as CASSPGQGTYEQYF.